The entry below gives a single T cell receptor beta chain sequence along with its context. The data were produced by immunoSEQ multiplex PCR, yet TCRdb's version contains in-frame clones alone and is incomplete. The sample consists of over 55,000 clones, approximately 87% of them appearing once. These data belong to a study of blood T cell repertoires in COVID-19. Study background: Sites across the United States, Italy and Spain contributed samples from acute and convalescent COVID-19. PBMCs, B-cell-depleted T cells, or T cells provided the cDNA or gDNA that made up the material.

The germline CDR1 and CDR2 sequences are GTSNPN and SVGIG (reference sequence). CDR3 size: 15 residues. V was pared by 3 bases and J by 4 bases, with 13 bases between. The sequencing sample was made of peripheral blood. The origin of this receptor is a man aged 50 to 59 with active COVID-19. The chain links TRBV30 to TRBJ1-6, with a possible D match to TRBD1 (5 bases). The CDR3 coding sequence is TGTGCCTGGAGCGGCAGGGTGGCTTATAATTCACCCCTCCACTTT. Translation: CAWSGRVAYNSPLHF.